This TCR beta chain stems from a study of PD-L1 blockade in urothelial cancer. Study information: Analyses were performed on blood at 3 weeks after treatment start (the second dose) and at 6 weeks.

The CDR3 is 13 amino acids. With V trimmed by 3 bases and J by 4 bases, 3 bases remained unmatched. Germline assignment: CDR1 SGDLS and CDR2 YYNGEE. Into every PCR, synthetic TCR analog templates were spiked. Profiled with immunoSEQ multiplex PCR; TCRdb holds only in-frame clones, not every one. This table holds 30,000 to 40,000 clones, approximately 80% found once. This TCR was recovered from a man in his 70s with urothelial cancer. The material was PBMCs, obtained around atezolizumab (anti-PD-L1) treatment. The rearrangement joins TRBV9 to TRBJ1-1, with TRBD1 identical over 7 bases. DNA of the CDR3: TGTGCCAGCAGCGGAAACAGGGGCACTGAAGCTTTCTTT. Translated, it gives CASSGNRGTEAFF.